This section outlines one T cell receptor beta chain sequence together with its context. Which antigen it targets is not known. No per-base quality is available; no much larger clone lies one base away. This record comes from a study of blood T cell repertoires in COVID-19 (dated by TCRdb to the early 2020s). About the full investigation: The collaborator samples originated in the United States, Italy and Spain and spanned the acute and convalescent phases of COVID-19. The material from the prospective study consisted of cDNA or gDNA derived from T cells, B-cell-depleted T cells, or PBMCs. The dataset comprised deeply sampled blood TCRbeta repertoires from subjects exposed to, actively infected with, or recovered from COVID-19. The repertoires were released in a freely available public database meant as a resource for research on the immune response to SARS-CoV-2. Samples came from the ongoing ImmuneRACE study (first 160 participants) plus 1,254 subjects from 6 global collaborators. Sample metadata almost always included a de-identified subject ID, COVID-19 status, age in years and sex. Where available, HLA class I and class II types were obtained from metadata supplied by the sample provider rather than from assay-based typing. What the research found in general, with its limitations: The quantity of clinical and demographic metadata differed by source and by participant and was supplied without curation.

CDR1 LGHNT and CDR2 FRNRAP were looked up in the germline V gene. Including cysteine and phenylalanine, the CDR3 has 14 amino acids. The retained sequence is limited to the CDR3, 42 bases, with the frame set at the first base. At the junction V is shortened by 2 bases and J by 1 base, with 8 bases in between. Each collaborating institution followed its own protocols to collect whole blood in K2EDTA tubes. For TCRbeta analysis, collaborators shipped samples as frozen whole blood, isolated PBMCs, or DNA extracted from either of those sample types. TCRbeta CDR3 regions were amplified from genomic DNA by means of the immunoSEQ Assay, a bias-controlled multiplex PCR. As for the authors' bioinformatics: Nucleated cell counts per sample were estimated from amplification of reference gene primers within the assay. To quantify the absolute abundance of each unique TCRbeta CDR3 rearrangement, sequence reads were collapsed and filtered. For each sample, productive Simpson clonality was calculated by taking the square root of Simpson's diversity index across productive rearrangements. What TCRdb holds here is the immuneACCESS table cut down to in-frame rearrangements. Part of the clones is not present; checked against another copy, under half of the missing clones reflect an unresolved V gene, and the others are unexplained. V and J calls and clone size are given by that table; D and trimming were obtained from the DNA. The sample table records 200,000 or so clones; just under 85% of these occur just once. In total, the top ten clones hold 6.5% to 7% of the sample.

The receptor chain draws on TRBV12-5 and TRBJ2-5, and perhaps TRBD1 as D gene, on 6 matching bases. Material: peripheral blood. The clonotype originates from a human donor with acute or convalescent COVID-19. The donor label of this sample is uncertain. The DNA reads TGTGCTAGTGGTTTGTGGGGGCTCCAAGAGACCCAGTACTTC. Its amino acids are CASGLWGLQETQYF.